The next 2 T cell receptor beta chains were all read from a single sample in a study of OX40 agonist ivuxolimab in advanced cancers. TCRdb keeps only in-frame clones here, not all; method: immunoSEQ multiplex PCR. The top ten clones hold roughly 0.8% of a sample with approximately 120,000 clones, 80% to 95% of them seen once. Specimen: CD4+ or CD8+ T cells sorted from blood, collected in a trial of the OX40 agonist ivuxolimab. These receptors were collected from an adult with an advanced solid tumor such as melanoma, head and neck, liver or kidney cancer.

V usage is TRBV7-2 and J usage is TRBJ1-2, with a weak D call TRBD1 (5 bases). V gave up 2 bases and J gave up 4 bases, with 11 bases separating them. Germline loops: CDR1 SGHTA, CDR2 FQGNSA. This CDR3 has 14 residues. CDR3 in DNA: TGTGCCAGCAGCTTAATAAAAGGGACCTATGGCTACACCTTC. This encodes CASSLIKGTYGYTF.

The chain employs TRBV5-1 and TRBJ1-1, with D possibly TRBD1 on 5 matching bases. The CDR3 length is 11 residues. V was trimmed by 6 bases and J by 6 bases, leaving 9 bases between them. CDR1 and CDR2 from the germline V gene are SGHRS and YFSETQ. CDR3 nucleotides: TGCGCCAGCATGGGGGGACCTGAAGCTTTCTTT. It is translated as CASMGGPEAFF.